One and the same sample provided the 30 T cell receptor beta chains below, sequenced in a study of T-cell memory formation after mild COVID-19. MiXCR, applied by TCRdb to the 5' RACE reads, yields one record per CDR3 protein. The sample records hundreds of thousands of distinct CDR3 sequences, approximately 20% being singletons. The material sequenced was PBMCs or a T cell subset sorted from them (not recorded which). The receptors were gathered from a man between 18 and 35 years old who had mild COVID-19 (a few samples of this study predate the infection). Cell type and time point are not known.

This clonotype was seen repeatedly, ten times or more. The chain joins TRBV15 to TRBJ1-6; D is ambiguous. CDR3 length: 14 amino acids. The germline CDR1 and CDR2 sequences are LNHNV and YYDKDF (reference sequence). Trimming took off 0 bases at V and 14 bases at J, with 14 bases between the two ends. The CDR3 DNA reads TGTGCCACCAGCAGAGATCGAGGGAATTGGGCCCTCCACTTT. It yields the protein CATSRDRGNWALHF.

This sequence joins TRBV7-2 and TRBJ2-1; 12 nucleotides agree with TRBD2. The CDR3 has 16 amino acids. The V gene end was trimmed by 6 bases and the J gene end by 10 bases; junction bases not matched to a gene: 13. Per germline, CDR1 SGHTA and CDR2 FQGNSA. The CDR3 sequence: CASSPSATSGGVEQFF. Written as DNA, the CDR3 is TGTGCCAGCAGTCCCAGCGCGACTAGCGGGGGCGTGGAGCAGTTCTTC. Supplemented by reference TRBV7-2 and TRBJ2-1, the full variable domain reads GAGVSQSPSNKVTEKGKDVELRCDPISGHTALYWYRQSLGQGLEFLIYFQGNSAPDKSGLPSDRFSAERTGGSVSTLTIQRTQQEDSAVYLCASSPSATSGGVEQFFGPGTRLTVL.

Turning to this clonotype: The CDR3 does not end in the conserved phenylalanine or tryptophan, so this is likely a read error. The DNA is left out, because the CDR3 cannot be placed on it with certainty; the CDR3 is given as TCRdb lists it. The CDR3 here is CASSQDPR. The rearrangement uses TRBV4-3 and TRBJ2-7. Termini included, the CDR3 measures 8 amino acids. The germline gives CDR1 LGHNA, CDR2 YSLEER.

The gene calls are TRBV4-1 and TRBJ1-5, with D possibly matching TRBD1 (5 bases). Germline V gene lookup returns CDR1 MGHRA and CDR2 YSYEKL. The CDR3 loop spans 15 amino acids. With 4 bases removed from V and 7 bases from J, the gap between germline ends came to 17 bases. CDR3 region: CASSLEGGTPQPQHF. CDR3 nucleotides: TGCGCCAGCAGCCTGGAGGGTGGGACTCCCCAGCCCCAGCATTTT.

The chain employs TRBV5-5 and TRBJ1-2, with 7 bases matching TRBD1. The germline V gene has CDR1 SGHKS and CDR2 YYEKEE (reference sequence). The V segment lost 0 bases and the J segment 5 bases; nucleotides outside the gene matches: 10. The CDR3 is 16 residues long. The CDR3 here is CASSLGPTGVEYGYTF. CDR3 coding DNA: TGTGCCAGCAGCTTGGGGCCCACAGGGGTAGAATATGGCTACACCTTC. Looking up the rest from reference TRBV5-5 and TRBJ1-2 gives the full variable domain: DAGVTQSPTHLIKTRGQQVTLRCSPISGHKSVSWYQQVLGQGPQFIFQYYEKEERGRGNFPDRFSARQFPNYSSELNVNALLLGDSALYLCASSLGPTGVEYGYTFGSGTRLTVV.

The chain employs TRBV28 and TRBJ2-7; D call uncertain. The CDR3 has 14 residues. Germline lookup yields CDR1 MDHEN and CDR2 SYDVKM. Trimming left V 6 bases short and J 6 bases short, with 18 bases between. The DNA for the CDR3 is TGTGCCAGCAGCACCATCACCCCGGGCCGCGAGCAGTACGTC. Translating it yields CASSTITPGREQYV.

The chain joins TRBV12-3 or TRBV12-4 to TRBJ2-5; no definite D call. The V end lost 2 bases, the J end lost 5 bases, and 6 bases lay between the germline ends. CDR3 size: 12 residues. CDR3 sequence (DNA): TGTGCCAGCAGTTTATTCGAGGAGACCCAGTACTTC. Its protein is CASSLFEETQYF.

This chain connects TRBV4-1 to TRBJ1-2; D uncertain. V was clipped by 8 bases and J by 1 base, with 14 bases between them. Germline V CDR1 and CDR2: MGHRA, YSYEKL. This CDR3 is built from 14 residues. As DNA, the CDR3 is TGCGCCAGCTGCCCGGCACACCGTAACTATGGCTACACCTTC. This translates into CASCPAHRNYGYTF.

The genes are TRBV5-1 and TRBJ2-5; TRBD2 aligns across 7 bases. Unmatched junction bases numbered 7, after V lost 3 bases and J lost 2 bases. The CDR3 is 15 residues long. CDR1 and CDR2 from the germline V gene are SGHRS and YFSETQ. The CDR3 loop reads CASSSGLTQQETQYF. The DNA of the CDR3 is TGCGCCAGCAGCTCGGGACTAACACAACAAGAGACCCAGTACTTC.

V usage is TRBV18 and J usage is TRBJ2-7; the D gene is possibly TRBD1 (5 bases). The length of the CDR3 is 14 residues. Per the germline V gene, CDR1 is KGHSH and CDR2 is LQKENI. Deletions cut 2 bases from V and 5 bases from J, with 13 bases between. CDR3 in amino acids: CASSPFQGHDEQYF. In DNA form, the CDR3 reads TGTGCCAGCTCACCATTTCAGGGTCACGACGAGCAGTACTTC.

V usage is TRBV7-9 and J usage is TRBJ1-3, with D unresolved. This CDR3 contains 12 residues. The germline V gene has CDR1 SEHNR and CDR2 FQNEAQ (reference sequence). V lost 7 bases and J lost 4, with 8 bases in between. This chain's CDR3 is CASTLTGNTIYF. DNA for the CDR3: TGTGCCAGCACCTTGACAGGAAACACCATATATTTT.

The sample holds a few counts of this clonotype. The V call is TRBV6-5, the J call TRBJ1-1, with 9 positions matching TRBD1. J gave up 3 bases and V 5 bases, and 4 bases lay outside the gene matches. There are 14 residues in the CDR3. Germline CDR1 is MNHEY and CDR2 is SVGAGI. The CDR3 sequence: CASSPDRGYTEAFF. The CDR3 DNA sequence: TGTGCCAGCAGTCCAGACAGGGGGTACACTGAAGCTTTCTTT.

This clonotype has only a few counts. This rearrangement joins TRBV7-2 to TRBJ2-3; 8 bases are a match to TRBD2. The CDR3 runs 15 residues. CDR1 is SGHTA and CDR2 is FQGNSA in the germline V gene. Unmatched junction bases numbered 1, after V lost 2 bases and J lost 0 bases. The CDR3 region has the DNA TGTGCCAGCAGCTTACAGCGGGGGAGCACAGATACGCAGTATTTT. Translated, it gives CASSLQRGSTDTQYF.

This clonotype has ten or more counts. The chain combines TRBV6-5 with TRBJ2-3; D is possibly TRBD1 or TRBD2 (5 bases each). Germline CDR1 and CDR2: MNHEY and SVGAGI. This CDR3 has 14 amino acids. V lost 2 bases and J lost 5, with 11 bases in between. The CDR3 region is CASSYRDGGDTQYF. As DNA, the CDR3 is TGTGCCAGCAGTTACAGGGACGGCGGAGATACGCAGTATTTT.

V and J are TRBV7-8 and TRBJ2-5; no definite D call. Germline CDR1 and CDR2: SGHVS and FQNEAQ. V was clipped by 0 bases and J by 4 bases, with 12 bases between them. This CDR3 spans 15 amino acids. The CDR3 loop is CASSLAGLLRETQYF. The CDR3 DNA is TGTGCCAGCAGCTTAGCAGGGCTCCTTCGAGAGACCCAGTACTTC.

This clonotype was picked up many times. The rearrangement joins TRBV6-6 to TRBJ2-7; 8 nucleotides align to TRBD1. This CDR3 is 14 amino acids long. With 9 bases clipped from V and 1 base from J, the junction kept 8 bases outside the gene matches. Germline CDR1 MNHNY, CDR2 SVGAGI (reference sequence). CDR3 bases: TGTGCCAGTTCAGACAGGGGTGTTTCCTACGAGCAGTACTTC. Amino acids: CASSDRGVSYEQYF.

In this sample, this clonotype turned up a few times. This sequence joins TRBV7-9 and TRBJ1-2, with TRBD1 matching over 12 bases. The CDR3 extends over 14 amino acids. V trimming: 4 bases; J trimming: 8 bases; junction bases outside the gene matches: 5. Germline V lookup: CDR1 SEHNR, CDR2 FQNEAQ (reference sequence). CDR3 amino acids: CASSSGQGAGGYTF. DNA of the CDR3: TGTGCCAGCAGCTCGGGACAGGGGGCTGGAGGCTACACCTTC.

This clonotype has a handful of counts. The rearrangement links TRBV18 to TRBJ1-4; 7 nucleotides align to TRBD1. V lost 4 bases to trimming and J lost 5 bases; unmatched junction nucleotides: 4. The CDR3 has 14 amino acids. CDR1 and CDR2 (germline): KGHSH, LQKENI. The CDR3 DNA reads as TGTGCCAGCTCACAGGGACAGAGGAATGAAAAACTGTTTTTT. Protein: CASSQGQRNEKLFF.

CDR3 DNA sequence: TGCAGTGCTAGAGCCACGACAGGGATCCAGTATTTT. It codes for CSARATTGIQYF. The chain employs TRBV20-1 and TRBJ2-3; 7 bases map to TRBD1. CDR3 length: 12 amino acids. Germline values: CDR1 DFQATT, CDR2 SNEGSKA (reference sequence). V dropped 1 base and J dropped 12; count of bases not matched to a gene: 7.

CDR3 sequence (DNA): TGTGCCAGCAGCCCGGTTGGTGAGGCCAAAAACATTCAGTACTTC. Translating it yields CASSPVGEAKNIQYF. This rearrangement joins TRBV3-1 to TRBJ2-4; D not certain. The CDR3 is 15 residues long. Trimming took 4 bases from V and 1 from J, leaving 11 bases between them. The germline V gene encodes CDR1 LGHDT and CDR2 YNNKEL (reference sequence).

There are many counts of this clonotype. J is TRBJ2-2 and V is TRBV20-1; 9 bases map to TRBD2. The CDR3 is made up of 15 amino acids. Looked up from germline, CDR1 is DFQATT and CDR2 is SNEGSKA (reference sequence). V gave up 4 bases and J gave up 3 bases; unmatched junction bases: 6. The CDR3 nucleotides read TGCAGTGCTAAAGGCTCTAGCGGGGACACCGGGGAGCTGTTTTTT. This codes for CSAKGSSGDTGELFF.

The V call is TRBV5-4, the J call TRBJ1-1; 8 positions agree with TRBD1. The CDR3 length is 13 residues. The V segment lost 3 bases and the J segment 10 bases; nucleotides outside the gene matches: 8. Germline CDR1 SGHNT, CDR2 YYREEE (reference sequence). This chain's CDR3 is CASSYPGGGSAFF. CDR3 DNA: TGTGCCAGCAGCTACCCAGGGGGCGGGTCAGCTTTCTTT.

The chain couples TRBV4-3 to TRBJ1-3; weak D call: TRBD1 (5 bases). The CDR3 consists of 15 residues. V was shortened by 4 bases and J by 1 base, with 11 bases between the two germline ends. Per the germline V gene, CDR1 is LGHNA and CDR2 is YSLEER. The CDR3 DNA follows: TGCGCCAGCAGCCTCTCCTGGGGGTCTGGAAACACCATATATTTT. Amino acid sequence: CASSLSWGSGNTIYF.

The rearrangement uses TRBV7-9 and TRBJ1-3, with D unclear. CDR1 is SEHNR and CDR2 is FQNEAQ in the germline V gene (reference sequence). Trimming cost V 5 bases and J 3 bases, with 11 bases left between them. There are 14 residues in the CDR3. The CDR3 reads CASSDTRDGNTIYF. CDR3 nucleotides: TGTGCCAGCAGCGATACACGGGATGGAAACACCATATATTTT.

This clonotype was seen only a few times. The genes are TRBV12-3 or TRBV12-4 and TRBJ2-7; 9 positions agree with TRBD2. This CDR3 has 17 residues. V lost 4 bases and J lost 0; bases outside the gene matches: 10. CDR3 bases: TGTGCCAGCAGTTGGCCGAAAAGCGGGGGGTCCTCCTACGAGCAGTACTTC. Translated, it gives CASSWPKSGGSSYEQYF.

The V and J genes are TRBV20-1 and TRBJ2-2, with 9 nucleotides matching TRBD1. The CDR3 length is 17 residues. V lost 3 bases to trimming and J lost 5 bases; unmatched junction nucleotides: 13. Germline CDR1 DFQATT, CDR2 SNEGSKA (reference sequence). CDR3 coding DNA: TGCAGTGCTAGGCCCGGACAGGGGTCATTCGGGACCGGGGAGCTGTTTTTT. Amino acids: CSARPGQGSFGTGELFF.

The chain combines TRBV4-3 with TRBJ2-7; D not certain. V lost 1 base to trimming and J lost 4 bases, with 14 bases between them. The CDR3 contains 15 residues. CDR1 and CDR2 from the germline V gene are LGHNA and YSLEER. CDR3 sequence: CASSQGLSIGYEQYF. In DNA, the CDR3 is TGCGCCAGCAGCCAAGGGCTCTCGATCGGGTACGAGCAGTACTTC.

The chain combines TRBV20-1 with TRBJ2-2; D is ambiguous. This CDR3 has 14 residues. Between the trimmed V and J ends, which lost 3 bases and 0 bases, there was a span of 8 bases. The germline V gene encodes CDR1 DFQATT and CDR2 SNEGSKA (reference sequence). The DNA for the CDR3 is TGCAGTGCTAGTCCTATGACGAACACCGGGGAGCTGTTTTTT. Its protein is CSASPMTNTGELFF.

This clonotype appeared once. This chain connects TRBV29-1 to TRBJ1-1, with 7 nucleotides matching TRBD1. The CDR3 consists of 13 residues. J lost 3 bases, V lost 3 bases, and 4 bases had no gene match. Germline V lookup: CDR1 SQVTM, CDR2 ANQGSEA. The CDR3 loop reads CSVERTGDTEAFF. CDR3 bases: TGCAGCGTTGAGCGTACAGGGGACACTGAAGCTTTCTTT. The entire variable domain, with the rest obtained from reference TRBV29-1 and TRBJ1-1, is as follows: SAVISQKPSRDICQRGTSLTIQCQVDSQVTMMFWYRQQPGQSLTLIATANQGSEATYESGFVIDKFPISRPNLTFSTLTVSNMSPEDSSIYLCSVERTGDTEAFFGQGTRLTVV.

V and J are TRBV29-1 and TRBJ2-4; TRBD1 is a possible D gene (5 bases). The CDR3 loop spans 11 amino acids. V was clipped by 4 bases and J by 12 bases, with 13 bases between them. The V gene's germline CDR1 is SQVTM and CDR2 ANQGSEA. CDR3 in DNA: TGCAGCGTTGCCCATTGGCAGGGTCAGTACTTC. This codes for CSVAHWQGQYF.